The T cell receptor beta chain described here comes from a study of blood T cell repertoires in COVID-19. The study drew participants aged about 18 to 89 years from 20 to 30 US areas. Original processing methods: Reference gene primer amplification gave estimated nucleated cell counts. This table comes from immunoSEQ multiplex PCR, and its TCRdb copy is limited to in-frame clones, with some not included. V and J calls and clone size are those listed in that table; D and trimming were worked out from the DNA. Seen here are roughly 500,000 clones, about nine tenths observed once, and the top ten hold around 8%. This clone came up a few times. The CDR3 has 14 amino acids. Deletions cut 7 bases from V and 9 bases from J, with 16 bases between. Germline values: CDR1 SGHVS, CDR2 FQNEAQ.

The chain carries TRBV7-8 and TRBJ1-6, with D possibly matching TRBD1 (5 bases). This clonotype was obtained from a woman aged 55 to 70 who had recovered from COVID-19. Sequenced: PBMCs or T cells enriched from blood (not recorded which). The CDR3 DNA follows: TGTGCCAGCACCCGTACCGGCGGGGGTTCACCCCTCCACTTT. This sequence encodes CASTRTGGGSPLHF.